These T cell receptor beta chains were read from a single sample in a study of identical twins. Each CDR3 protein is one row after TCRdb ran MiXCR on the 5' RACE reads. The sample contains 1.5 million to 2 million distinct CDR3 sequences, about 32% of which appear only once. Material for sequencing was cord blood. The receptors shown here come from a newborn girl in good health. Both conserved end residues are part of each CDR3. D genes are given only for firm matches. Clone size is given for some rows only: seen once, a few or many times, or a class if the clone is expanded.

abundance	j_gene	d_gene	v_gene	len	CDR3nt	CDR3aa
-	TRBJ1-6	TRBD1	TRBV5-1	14	TGCGCCAGCAGCCCGGGACAGGAGTATTCACCCCTCCACTTT	CASSPGQEYSPLHF
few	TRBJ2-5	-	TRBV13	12	TGTGCCAGCGCCGGGTTAGGGGAGACCCAGTACTTC	CASAGLGETQYF
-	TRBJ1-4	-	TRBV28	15	TGTGCCAGCAGTTTTCGGGCCCAGGGGAGGGTAAAACTGTTTTTT	CASSFRAQGRVKLFF
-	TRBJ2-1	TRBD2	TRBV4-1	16	TGCGCCAGCAGCCAACAGCCGGGACTAGCGGGAGATGAGCAGTTCTTC	CASSQQPGLAGDEQFF
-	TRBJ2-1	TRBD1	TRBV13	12	TGTGCCAGCAGCTCGACAGGGGCGATGGAGTTCTTC	CASSSTGAMEFF
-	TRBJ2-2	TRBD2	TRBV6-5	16	TGTGCCAGCAGTTACAATAGCGGGAGGGCCGTCGGGGAGCTGTTTTTT	CASSYNSGRAVGELFF
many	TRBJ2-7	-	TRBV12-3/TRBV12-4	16	TGTGCCAGCAGTTTCGGGTGGGGCATTTACTCCTACGAGCAGTACTTC	CASSFGWGIYSYEQYF
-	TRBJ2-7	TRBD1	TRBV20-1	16	TGCAGTGCTAAAAATAGACAGGGGGCGCGTTCCTACGAGCAGTACTTC	CSAKNRQGARSYEQYF
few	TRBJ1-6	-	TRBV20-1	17	TGCAGTGCTAGCCGGGACCCCCGGCGGTACTATAATTCACCCCTCCACTTT	CSASRDPRRYYNSPLHF
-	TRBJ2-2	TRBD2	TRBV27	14	TGTGCCGGGGGGACTAGCGGGAGCACCGGGGAGCTGTTTTTT	CAGGTSGSTGELFF
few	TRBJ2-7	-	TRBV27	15	TGTGCCAGCAGTACCGAGACAGAGACGCTCTACGAGCAGTACTTC	CASSTETETLYEQYF
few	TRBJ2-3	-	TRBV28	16	TGTGCCAGCAGTCCGACGGTACACGGCCTCACAGATACGCAGTATTTT	CASSPTVHGLTDTQYF
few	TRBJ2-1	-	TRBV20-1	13	TGCAGTGCTAGAGGCGGGGTCTACAATGAGCAGTTCTTC	CSARGGVYNEQFF
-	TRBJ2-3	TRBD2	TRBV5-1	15	TGCGCCAGCAGCTCTACTAGCGGGGGCACAGATACGCGGTATTTT	CASSSTSGGTDTRYF
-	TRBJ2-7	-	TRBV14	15	TGTGCCAGCAGCCAAGGGCTAGTTATGAGCGGCGAGCAGTACTTC	CASSQGLVMSGEQYF
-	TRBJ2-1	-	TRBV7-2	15	TGTGCCAGCAGCTTGACGGGGGGCACGTGCAATGAGCAGTTCTTC	CASSLTGGTCNEQFF
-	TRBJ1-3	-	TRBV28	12	TGTGCCAGCGACAGCTCTGGAAACACCATATATTTT	CASDSSGNTIYF
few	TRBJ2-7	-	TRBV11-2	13	TGTGCCAGCAGAAGACTGGGGCAAATCGAGCAGTACTTC	CASRRLGQIEQYF
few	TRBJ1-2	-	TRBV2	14	TGTGCCAGCAGTGAAGCGCAGGGAGGGAACGGCTACACCTTC	CASSEAQGGNGYTF
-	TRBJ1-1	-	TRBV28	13	TGTGCCAGCAGTTCCCCCGGCGACACTGAAGCTTTCTTT	CASSSPGDTEAFF
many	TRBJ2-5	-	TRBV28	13	TGTGCCAGCAGTTTCCCCACCCAAGAGACCCAGTACTTC	CASSFPTQETQYF
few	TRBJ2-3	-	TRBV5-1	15	TGCGCCAGCAGCTTGATAGGCCGTACCACAGATACGCAGTATTTT	CASSLIGRTTDTQYF
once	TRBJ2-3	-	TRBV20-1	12	TGCAGTGCGGCTGCCTACCCAGGTACGCAGTATTTT	CSAAAYPGTQYF
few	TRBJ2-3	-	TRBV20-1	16	TGCAGTGCTAGAGATCGCGTGGCAGCTAGCACAGATACGCAGTATTTT	CSARDRVAASTDTQYF
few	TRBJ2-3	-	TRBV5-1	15	TGCGCCAGCAGCTTCTTAAGGCAGGGCCCAGATACGCAGTATTTT	CASSFLRQGPDTQYF
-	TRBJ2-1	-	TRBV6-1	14	TGTGCCAGCGGGCAGGAAGCTCCTCTCAATGAGCAGTTCTTC	CASGQEAPLNEQFF
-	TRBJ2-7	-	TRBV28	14	TGTGCCAGCAGTTCACAGGTTCCATCCTACGAGCAGTACTTC	CASSSQVPSYEQYF
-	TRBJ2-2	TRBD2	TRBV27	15	TGTGCCAGCAGCCGGACTAGCGGGTGGACCGGGGAGCTGTTTTTT	CASSRTSGWTGELFF
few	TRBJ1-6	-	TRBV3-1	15	TGTGCCAGCAGCCCCCAGAGGTCCTATAATTCACCCCTCCACTTT	CASSPQRSYNSPLHF
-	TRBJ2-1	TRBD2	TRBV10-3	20	TGTGCCATCAGTGAGTCGTTAGGACTAGCGGGAATAGCCTCCTACAATGAGCAGTTCTTC	CAISESLGLAGIASYNEQFF
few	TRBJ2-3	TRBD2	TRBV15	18	TGTGCCACCAGCAGAGATCGGGGGGGAGTGGTCGGCACAGATACGCAGTATTTT	CATSRDRGGVVGTDTQYF
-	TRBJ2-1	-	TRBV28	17	TGTGCCAGCAGTCTCTCCAAGGGTTGGCAGGCAACCTACGAGCAGTTCTTC	CASSLSKGWQATYEQFF
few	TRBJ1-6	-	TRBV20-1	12	TGCAGTGCTCGACACTATAATTCACCCCTCCACTTT	CSARHYNSPLHF
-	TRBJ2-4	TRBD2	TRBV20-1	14	TGCAGTGTTCCTCCGGGACTAGCCAAAACCATTCAGTACTTC	CSVPPGLAKTIQYF
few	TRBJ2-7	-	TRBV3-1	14	TGTGCCAGCAGCCAAGGGGGGGCCCCCTACGAGCAGTACTTC	CASSQGGAPYEQYF
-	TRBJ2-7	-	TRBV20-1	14	TGCAGTGCCTATCTGGGGGGAGTATCCTACGAGCAGTACTTC	CSAYLGGVSYEQYF
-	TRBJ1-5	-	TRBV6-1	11	TGTGCCAGCAGTGAATTGGGCTCCCAGCATTTT	CASSELGSQHF
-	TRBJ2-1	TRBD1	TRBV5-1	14	TGCGCCAGCAGCTCCGGACAGGTGAACAATGAGCAGTTCTTC	CASSSGQVNNEQFF
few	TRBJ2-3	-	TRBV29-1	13	TGCAGCGTTGAGGGCGGGATCACAGATACGCAGTATTTT	CSVEGGITDTQYF
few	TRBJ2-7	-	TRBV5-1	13	TGCGCCAGCAGTCCCCGGCCAGTCTACGAGCAGTACTTC	CASSPRPVYEQYF
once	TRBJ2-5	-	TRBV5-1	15	TGCGCCAGCAGCTTGGGAGGGCCTTATCTTTATGAGCAGTACTTC	CASSLGGPYLYEQYF
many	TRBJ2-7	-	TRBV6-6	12	TGTGCCAGCAGTTACTCAGGGGGCGAGCAGTACTTC	CASSYSGGEQYF
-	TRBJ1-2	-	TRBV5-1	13	TGCGCCAGCAGCCCAAGGACGGGCCGGGGCTACACCTTC	CASSPRTGRGYTF
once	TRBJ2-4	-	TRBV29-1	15	TGCAGCGTTCCCCTAGGACTGAGAACCAAAAACATTCAGTACTTC	CSVPLGLRTKNIQYF
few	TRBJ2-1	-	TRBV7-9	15	TGTGCCAGCAGGTTTAGCGGAGGCTCCTACAATGAGCAGTTCTTC	CASRFSGGSYNEQFF
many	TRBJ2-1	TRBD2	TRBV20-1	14	TGCAGTGCTAGAGGGACTAGCTCCTACAATGAGCAGTTCTTC	CSARGTSSYNEQFF
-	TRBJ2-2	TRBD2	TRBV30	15	TGTGCCTGGGCACTAGCGGTTACGAACACCGGGGAGCTGTTTTTT	CAWALAVTNTGELFF
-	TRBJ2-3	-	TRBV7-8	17	TGTGCCAGCAGCTCCCAGTTTAGAAGGACCGAAAAAGATACGCAGTATTTT	CASSSQFRRTEKDTQYF
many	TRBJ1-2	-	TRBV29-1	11	TGCAGCGTTGAATGGCACTATGGCTACACCTTC	CSVEWHYGYTF
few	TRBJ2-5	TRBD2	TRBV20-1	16	TGCAGTGCTAGACCTCCGGGACTAGCGGTCCAAGAGACCCAGTACTTC	CSARPPGLAVQETQYF
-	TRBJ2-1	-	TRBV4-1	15	TGCGCCAGCAGCCAAGATGGAGTCTCGTCCAATGAGCAGTTCTTC	CASSQDGVSSNEQFF
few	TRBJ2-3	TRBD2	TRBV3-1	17	TGTGCCAGCAGCCAAGATTGGTCTAGCGGGGGGGCAGATACGCAGTATTTT	CASSQDWSSGGADTQYF